The text below deals with one T cell receptor (beta chain). The antigen remains unidentified. Profiling relied on immunoSEQ multiplex PCR, and the TCRdb table lists in-frame clones only, not all of them. The sample yields about 5,600 clones, 25% to 30% seen once. V shed 3 bases and J shed 5 bases, with 16 bases lying between them. The CDR3 consists of 15 residues. Germline V CDR1 and CDR2: LNHDA, SQIVND (reference sequence). This entry is derived from a study of T cells in localized non-small cell lung cancer. Study-wide points: Higher adjacent-lung clonality was associated with shorter survival. Tumor showed lower T cell clonality than uninvolved adjacent lung, where it was highest. For the top 100 tumor clones, a median about 62 also appeared in adjacent lung.

The material was lung tumor tissue, obtained before any cancer treatment. This receptor was taken from a female donor of 60 years or more with stage I lung adenocarcinoma. The V and J genes are TRBV19 and TRBJ2-5; D is perhaps TRBD1 or TRBD2 (6 bases each). CDR3 coding DNA: TGTGCCAGTAGTATGTGGGGGGCTGGCGAGGAGACCCAGTACTTC. Translated, it gives CASSMWGAGEETQYF. Full variable domain (outside the CDR3, taken from reference TRBV19 and TRBJ2-5): DGGITQSPKYLFRKEGQNVTLSCEQNLNHDAMYWYRQDPGQGLRLIYYSQIVNDFQKGDIAEGYSVSREKKESFPLTVTSAQKNPTAFYLCASSMWGAGEETQYFGPGTRLLVL.